A selection of T cell receptor beta chains follows, all from one sample in a study of cytomegalovirus exposure and HLA in healthy donors. Sequencing used immunoSEQ multiplex PCR; TCRdb keeps in-frame clones, though not all of them. The table has fewer than 250,000 clones, 79% seen once. Sequences were obtained from PBMCs. The receptors come from a woman younger than 35 in good health and CMV-seronegative. The conserved cysteine and the conserved F or W are not part of the CDR3 here.

v_gene: TRBV5-8; j_gene: TRBJ2-3; CDR3aa: ASSLAGGSVTDTQY
v_gene: TRBV28; j_gene: TRBJ2-2; CDR3aa: ASSWGGDTGELF
v_gene: TRBV28; j_gene: TRBJ2-2; CDR3aa: ASSLPGGPTGELF
v_gene: TRBV15; j_gene: TRBJ1-6; CDR3aa: ATSRDFLGQPRYNSPLH
v_gene: TRBV4-3; j_gene: TRBJ2-2; CDR3aa: ASSQVTSGTNTGELF
v_gene: TRBV28; j_gene: TRBJ2-5; CDR3aa: ASSLAGQGQQETQY
v_gene: TRBV4-1; j_gene: TRBJ1-4; CDR3aa: ASSSEGNEKLF
v_gene: TRBV4-3; j_gene: TRBJ2-7; CDR3aa: ASSQAGTSGIYEQY
v_gene: TRBV5-1; j_gene: TRBJ2-7; CDR3aa: ASSLAAGADSYEQY
v_gene: TRBV7-3; j_gene: TRBJ1-1; CDR3aa: ASSLRGTPTVPTEAF
v_gene: TRBV20-1; j_gene: TRBJ1-1; CDR3aa: SARAGEAF
v_gene: TRBV28; j_gene: TRBJ2-3; CDR3aa: ASSLASDTQY
v_gene: TRBV6-5; j_gene: TRBJ2-7; CDR3aa: ASSERVTYEQY
v_gene: TRBV28; j_gene: TRBJ2-7; CDR3aa: ASRVPDRGFEQY
v_gene: TRBV15; j_gene: TRBJ2-7; CDR3aa: ATSRGAGQGAMEQY
v_gene: TRBV27; j_gene: TRBJ2-2; CDR3aa: ASSAPRAGELF
v_gene: TRBV10-3; j_gene: TRBJ1-1; CDR3aa: AISGSTGSNTEAF
v_gene: TRBV6-1; j_gene: TRBJ2-1; CDR3aa: ASSEVNSYNEQF
v_gene: TRBV28; j_gene: TRBJ1-5; CDR3aa: ASNFNSNQPQH
v_gene: TRBV28; j_gene: TRBJ2-3; CDR3aa: ATRTTASTDTQY
v_gene: TRBV27; j_gene: TRBJ2-2; CDR3aa: ASSLFSGRAYTGELF
v_gene: TRBV9; j_gene: TRBJ1-2; CDR3aa: ASSPEGYGYT
v_gene: TRBV7-2; j_gene: TRBJ2-1; CDR3aa: ASSGGVSFGVDEQF